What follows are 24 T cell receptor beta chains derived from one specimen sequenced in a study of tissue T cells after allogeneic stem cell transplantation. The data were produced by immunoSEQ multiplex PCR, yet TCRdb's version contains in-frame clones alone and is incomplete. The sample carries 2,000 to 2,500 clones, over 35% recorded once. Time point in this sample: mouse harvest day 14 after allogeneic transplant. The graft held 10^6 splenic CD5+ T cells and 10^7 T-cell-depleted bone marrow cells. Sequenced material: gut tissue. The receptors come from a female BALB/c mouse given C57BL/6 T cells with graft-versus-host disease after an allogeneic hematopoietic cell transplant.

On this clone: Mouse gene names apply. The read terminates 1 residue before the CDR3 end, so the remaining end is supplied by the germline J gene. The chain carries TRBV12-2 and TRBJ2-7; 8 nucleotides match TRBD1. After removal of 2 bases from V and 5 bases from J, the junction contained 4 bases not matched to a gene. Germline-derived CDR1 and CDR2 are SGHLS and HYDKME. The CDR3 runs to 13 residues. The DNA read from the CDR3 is TGTGCCAGCTCTCCCTGGACAGGGCATGAACAGTAC. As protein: CASSPWTGHEQY. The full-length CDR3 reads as CASSPWTGHEQYF.

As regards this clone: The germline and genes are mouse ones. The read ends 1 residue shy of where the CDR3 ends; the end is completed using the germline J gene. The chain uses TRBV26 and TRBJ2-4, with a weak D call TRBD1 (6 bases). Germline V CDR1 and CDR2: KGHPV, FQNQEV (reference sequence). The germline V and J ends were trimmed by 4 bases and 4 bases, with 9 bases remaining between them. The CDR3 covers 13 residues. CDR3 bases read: TGTGCCAGCAGTCCGGGACAAAAAAACACCTTGTAC. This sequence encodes CASSPGQKNTLY. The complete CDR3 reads CASSPGQKNTLYF.

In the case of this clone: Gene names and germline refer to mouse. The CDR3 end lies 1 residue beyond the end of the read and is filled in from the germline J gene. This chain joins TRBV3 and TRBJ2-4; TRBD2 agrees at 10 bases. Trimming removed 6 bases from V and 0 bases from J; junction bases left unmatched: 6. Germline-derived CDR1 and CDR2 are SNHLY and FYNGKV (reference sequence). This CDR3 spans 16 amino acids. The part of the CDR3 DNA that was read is TGTGCCAGCAGTTCTACTGGGGGGGTTAGTCAAAACACCTTGTAC. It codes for CASSSTGGVSQNTLY. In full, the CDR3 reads CASSSTGGVSQNTLYF.

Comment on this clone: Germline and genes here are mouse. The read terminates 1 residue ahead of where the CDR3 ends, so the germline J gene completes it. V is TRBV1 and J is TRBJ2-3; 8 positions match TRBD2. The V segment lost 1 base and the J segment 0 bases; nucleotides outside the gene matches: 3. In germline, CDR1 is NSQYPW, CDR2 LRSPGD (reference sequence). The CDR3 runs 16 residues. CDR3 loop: CTCSAAGGRSAETLYF. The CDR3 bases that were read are TGCACCTGCAGTGCAGCTGGGGGGCGTAGTGCAGAAACGCTGTAT.

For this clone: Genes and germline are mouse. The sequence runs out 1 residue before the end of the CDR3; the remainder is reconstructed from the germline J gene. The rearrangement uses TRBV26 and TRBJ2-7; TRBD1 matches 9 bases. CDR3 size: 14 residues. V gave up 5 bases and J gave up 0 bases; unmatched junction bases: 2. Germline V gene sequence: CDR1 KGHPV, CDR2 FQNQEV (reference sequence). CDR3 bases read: TGTGCCAGCAGTGTGGGACAGGGCTCCTATGAACAGTAC. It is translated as CASSVGQGSYEQY. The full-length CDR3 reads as CASSVGQGSYEQYF. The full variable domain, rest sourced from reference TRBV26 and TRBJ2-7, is NSKVIQTPRYLVKGQGQKAKMRCIPEKGHPVVFWYQQNKNNEFKFLINFQNQEVLQQIDMTEKRFSAECPSNSPCSLEIQSSEAGDSALYLCASSVGQGSYEQYFGPGTRLTVL.

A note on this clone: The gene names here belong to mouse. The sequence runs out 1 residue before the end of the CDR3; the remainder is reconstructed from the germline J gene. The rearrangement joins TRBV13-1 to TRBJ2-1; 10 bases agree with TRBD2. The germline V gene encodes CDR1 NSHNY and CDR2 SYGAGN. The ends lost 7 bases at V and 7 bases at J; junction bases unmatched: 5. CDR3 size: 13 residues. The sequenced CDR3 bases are TGTGCCAGCTGCCTGGGGGGGCGGGCTGAGCAGTTC. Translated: CASCLGGRAEQF. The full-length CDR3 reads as CASCLGGRAEQFF.

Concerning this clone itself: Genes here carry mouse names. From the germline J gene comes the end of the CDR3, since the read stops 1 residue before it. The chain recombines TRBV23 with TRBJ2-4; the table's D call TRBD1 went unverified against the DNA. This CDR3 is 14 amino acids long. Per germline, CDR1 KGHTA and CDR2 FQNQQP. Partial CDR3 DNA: TGCTCCAGCAGTCAATCGTCAGATCAAAACACCTTGTAC. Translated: CSSSQSSDQNTLY. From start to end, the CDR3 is CSSSQSSDQNTLYF. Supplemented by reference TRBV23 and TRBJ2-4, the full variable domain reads DAAVTQKPRYLIKMKGQEAEMKCIPEKGHTAVFWYQQKQSKELKFLIYFQNQQPLDQIDMVKERFSAVCPSSSLCSLGIRTCEAEDSALYLCSSSQSSDQNTLYFGAGTRLSVL.

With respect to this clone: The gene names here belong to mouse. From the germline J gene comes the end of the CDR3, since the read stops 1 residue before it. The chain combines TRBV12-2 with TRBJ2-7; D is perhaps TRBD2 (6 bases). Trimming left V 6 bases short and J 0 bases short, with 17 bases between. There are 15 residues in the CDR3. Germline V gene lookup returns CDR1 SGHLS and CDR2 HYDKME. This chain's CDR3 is CASSLSWGSSYEQYF. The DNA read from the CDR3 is TGTGCCAGCAGTCTGTCGTGGGGGAGCTCCTATGAACAGTAC.

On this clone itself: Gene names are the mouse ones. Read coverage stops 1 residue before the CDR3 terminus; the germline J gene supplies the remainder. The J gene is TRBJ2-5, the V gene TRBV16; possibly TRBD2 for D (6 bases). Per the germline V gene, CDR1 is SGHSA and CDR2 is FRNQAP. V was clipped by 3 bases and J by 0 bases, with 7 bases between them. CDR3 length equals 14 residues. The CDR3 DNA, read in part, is TGTGCAAGCAGCTTCTGGGGAAACCAAGACACCCAGTAC. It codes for CASSFWGNQDTQY. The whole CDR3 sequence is CASSFWGNQDTQYF. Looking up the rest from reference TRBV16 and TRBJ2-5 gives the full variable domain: NAGVIQTPRHKVTGKGQEATLWCEPISGHSAVFWYRQTIVQGLEFLTYFRNQAPIDDSGMPKERFSAQMPNQSHSTLKIQSTQPQDSAVYLCASSFWGNQDTQYFGPGTRLLVL.

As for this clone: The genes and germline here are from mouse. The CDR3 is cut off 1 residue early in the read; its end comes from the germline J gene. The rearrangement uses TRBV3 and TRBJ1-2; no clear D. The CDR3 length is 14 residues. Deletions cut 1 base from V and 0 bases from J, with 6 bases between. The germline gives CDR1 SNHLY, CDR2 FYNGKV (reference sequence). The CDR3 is CASSLGVANSDYTF. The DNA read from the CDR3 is TGTGCCAGCAGCTTAGGGGTTGCAAACTCCGACTACACC.

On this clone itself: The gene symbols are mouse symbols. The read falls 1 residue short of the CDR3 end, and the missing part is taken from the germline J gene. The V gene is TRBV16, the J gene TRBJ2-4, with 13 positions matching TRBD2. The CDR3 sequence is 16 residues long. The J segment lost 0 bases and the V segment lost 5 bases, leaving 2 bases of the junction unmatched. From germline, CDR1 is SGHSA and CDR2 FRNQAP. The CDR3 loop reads CASSRDWGGSQNTLYF. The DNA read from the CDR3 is TGTGCAAGCAGCCGGGACTGGGGGGGGAGTCAAAACACCTTGTAC.

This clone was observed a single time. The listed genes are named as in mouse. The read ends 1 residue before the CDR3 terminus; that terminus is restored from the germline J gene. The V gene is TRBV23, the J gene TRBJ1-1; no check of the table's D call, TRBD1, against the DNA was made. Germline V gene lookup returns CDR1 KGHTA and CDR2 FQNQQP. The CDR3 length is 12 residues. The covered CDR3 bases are TGCTCCAGCGGGACAGCTAACACAGAAGTCTTC. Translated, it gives CSSGTANTEVF. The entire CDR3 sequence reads CSSGTANTEVFF.

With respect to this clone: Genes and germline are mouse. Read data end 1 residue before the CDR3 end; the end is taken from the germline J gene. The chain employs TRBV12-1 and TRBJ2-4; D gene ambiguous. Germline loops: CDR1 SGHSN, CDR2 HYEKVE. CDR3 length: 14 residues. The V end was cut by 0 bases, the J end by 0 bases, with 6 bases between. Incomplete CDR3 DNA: TGTGCCAGCTCTCTCCGCATTAGTCAAAACACCTTGTAC. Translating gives CASSLRISQNTLY. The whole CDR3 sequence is CASSLRISQNTLYF.

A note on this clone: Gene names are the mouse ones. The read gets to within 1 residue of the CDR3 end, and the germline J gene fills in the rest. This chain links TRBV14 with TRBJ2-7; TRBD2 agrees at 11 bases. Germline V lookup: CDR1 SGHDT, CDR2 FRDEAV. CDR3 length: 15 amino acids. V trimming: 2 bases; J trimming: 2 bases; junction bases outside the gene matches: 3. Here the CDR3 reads CASSLTGGAPYEQYF. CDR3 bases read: TGTGCCAGCAGTTTAACTGGGGGGGCCCCCTATGAACAGTAC.

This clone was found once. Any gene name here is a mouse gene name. The part of the CDR3 DNA that was read is TGTGCCTGGAGTCTCTGGGGGGACTATGCTGAGCAGTTC. Amino acid sequence: CAWSLWGDYAEQF. The full CDR3 protein is CAWSLWGDYAEQFF. The chain uses TRBV31 and TRBJ2-1; 8 bases map to TRBD2. The CDR3 extends 1 residue past the end of the read, so its final part is completed from the germline J gene. This CDR3 region has 14 residues. The germline V gene has CDR1 GKSSPN and CDR2 SITVG. J lost 2 bases, V lost 0 bases, and 0 bases had no gene match.

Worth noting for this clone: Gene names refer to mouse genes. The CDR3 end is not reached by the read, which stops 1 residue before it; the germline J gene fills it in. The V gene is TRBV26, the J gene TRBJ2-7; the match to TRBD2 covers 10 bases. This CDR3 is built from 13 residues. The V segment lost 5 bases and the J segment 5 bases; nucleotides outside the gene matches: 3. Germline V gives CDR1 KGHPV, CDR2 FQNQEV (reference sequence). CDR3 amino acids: CASSTGGGNEQYF. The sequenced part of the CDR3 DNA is TGTGCCAGCAGTACTGGGGGGGGAAATGAACAGTAC. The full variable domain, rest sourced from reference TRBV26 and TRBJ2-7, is NSKVIQTPRYLVKGQGQKAKMRCIPEKGHPVVFWYQQNKNNEFKFLINFQNQEVLQQIDMTEKRFSAECPSNSPCSLEIQSSEAGDSALYLCASSTGGGNEQYFGPGTRLTVL.

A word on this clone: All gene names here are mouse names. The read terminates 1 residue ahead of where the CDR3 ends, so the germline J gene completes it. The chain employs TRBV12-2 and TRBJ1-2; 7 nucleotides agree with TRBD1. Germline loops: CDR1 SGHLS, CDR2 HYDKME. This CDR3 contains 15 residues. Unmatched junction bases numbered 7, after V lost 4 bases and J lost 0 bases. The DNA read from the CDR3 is TGTGCCAGCTCCCGTCGACAGGGTGCAAACTCCGACTACACC. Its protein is CASSRRQGANSDYT. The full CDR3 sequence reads CASSRRQGANSDYTF.

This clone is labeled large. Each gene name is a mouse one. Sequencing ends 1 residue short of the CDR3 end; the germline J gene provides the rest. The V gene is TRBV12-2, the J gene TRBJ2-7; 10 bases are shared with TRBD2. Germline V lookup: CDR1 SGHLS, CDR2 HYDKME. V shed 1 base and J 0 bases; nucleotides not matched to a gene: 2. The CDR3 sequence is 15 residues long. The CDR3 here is CASSLGLGASYEQYF. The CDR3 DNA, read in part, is TGTGCCAGCTCTCTTGGACTGGGGGCCTCCTATGAACAGTAC.

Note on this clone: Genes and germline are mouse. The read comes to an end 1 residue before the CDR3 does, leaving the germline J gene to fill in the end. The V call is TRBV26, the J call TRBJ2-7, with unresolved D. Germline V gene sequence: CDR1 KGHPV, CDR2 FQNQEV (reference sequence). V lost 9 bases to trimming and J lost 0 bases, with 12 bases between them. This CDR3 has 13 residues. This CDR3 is CASRGPSSYEQYF. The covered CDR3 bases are TGTGCCAGTCGAGGGCCAAGCTCCTATGAACAGTAC.

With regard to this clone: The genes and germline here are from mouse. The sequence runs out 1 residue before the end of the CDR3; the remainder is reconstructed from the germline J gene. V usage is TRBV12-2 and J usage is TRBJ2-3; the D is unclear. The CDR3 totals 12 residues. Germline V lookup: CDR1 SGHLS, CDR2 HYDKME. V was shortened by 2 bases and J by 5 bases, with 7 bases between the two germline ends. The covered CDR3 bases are TGTGCCAGCTCTCCCGGGGTAGAAACGCTGTAT. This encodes CASSPGVETLY. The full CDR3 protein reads CASSPGVETLYF.

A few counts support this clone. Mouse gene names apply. CDR3 sequence: CASSLLRTGGDYEQYF. The CDR3 DNA, read in part, is TGTGCCAGCAGCTTACTCAGGACTGGGGGGGACTATGAACAGTAC. The chain couples TRBV3 to TRBJ2-7; the match to TRBD2 covers 12 bases. The read gets to within 1 residue of the CDR3 end, and the germline J gene fills in the rest. This CDR3 comprises 16 residues. Unmatched junction bases numbered 5, after V lost 2 bases and J lost 3 bases. CDR1 is SNHLY and CDR2 is FYNGKV in the germline V gene (reference sequence).

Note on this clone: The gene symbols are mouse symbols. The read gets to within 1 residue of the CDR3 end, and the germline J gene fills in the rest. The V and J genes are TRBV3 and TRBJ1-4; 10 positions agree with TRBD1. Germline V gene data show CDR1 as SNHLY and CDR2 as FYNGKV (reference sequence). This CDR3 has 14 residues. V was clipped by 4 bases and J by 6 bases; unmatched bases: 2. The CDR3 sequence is CASSWTGGDERLFF. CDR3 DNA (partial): TGTGCCAGCAGCTGGACAGGGGGGGACGAAAGATTATTT.

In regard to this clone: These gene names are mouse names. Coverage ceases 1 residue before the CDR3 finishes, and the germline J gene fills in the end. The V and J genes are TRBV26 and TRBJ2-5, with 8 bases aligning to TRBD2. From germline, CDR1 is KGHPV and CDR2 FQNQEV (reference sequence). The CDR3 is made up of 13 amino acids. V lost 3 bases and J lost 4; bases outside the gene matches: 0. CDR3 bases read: TGTGCCAGCAGTCTTGGGGGGGAAGACACCCAGTAC. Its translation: CASSLGGEDTQY. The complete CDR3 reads CASSLGGEDTQYF.

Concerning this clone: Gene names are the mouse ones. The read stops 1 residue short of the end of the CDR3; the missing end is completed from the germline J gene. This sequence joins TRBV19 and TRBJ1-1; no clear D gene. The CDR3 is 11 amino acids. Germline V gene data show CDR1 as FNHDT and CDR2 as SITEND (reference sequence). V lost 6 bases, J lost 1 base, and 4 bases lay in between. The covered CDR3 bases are TGTGCCAGCAACAGGAACACAGAAGTCTTC. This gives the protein CASNRNTEVF. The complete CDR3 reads CASNRNTEVFF.